These 16 T cell receptor beta chains came from one sample sequenced in a study of blood T cell repertoires in COVID-19. Sequencing used immunoSEQ multiplex PCR; TCRdb keeps in-frame clones, though not all of them. The data contain about 300,000 clones, approximately 90% of them singletons. Sequenced: PBMCs or T cells enriched from blood (not recorded which). All receptors derive from a woman aged 30 to 39 who had recovered from COVID-19.

This sequence joins TRBV11-2 and TRBJ2-3, with TRBD2 matching over 9 bases. This CDR3 region has 14 residues. V was clipped by 6 bases and J by 2 bases; unmatched bases: 3. CDR1 is SGHAT and CDR2 is FQNNGV in the germline V gene. CDR3 sequence reads: CASRTSGYTDTQYF. The CDR3 nucleotides are TGTGCCAGCAGGACTAGCGGTTACACAGATACGCAGTATTTT. The full variable domain, with the rest looked up from reference TRBV11-2 and TRBJ2-3, is EAGVAQSPRYKIIEKRQSVAFWCNPISGHATLYWYQQILGQGPKLLIQFQNNGVVDDSQLPKDRFSAERLKGVDSTLKIQPAKLEDSAVYLCASRTSGYTDTQYFGPGTRLTVL.

The genes are TRBV7-9 and TRBJ2-5, with TRBD2 matching 11 bases. Germline trimming cut 6 bases from V and 0 bases from J; bases unmatched to any gene: 6. Germline lookup yields CDR1 SEHNR and CDR2 FQNEAQ (reference sequence). This CDR3 comprises 16 residues. This CDR3 reads CASRGWTSGYQETQYF. CDR3 nucleotide sequence: TGTGCCAGCAGAGGGTGGACTAGCGGGTACCAAGAGACCCAGTACTTC.

The V and J genes are TRBV7-2 and TRBJ1-5; 7 bases align to TRBD1. The CDR3 extends over 17 amino acids. J lost 1 base, V lost 1 base, and 7 bases had no gene match. Germline V gives CDR1 SGHTA, CDR2 FQGNSA. DNA of the CDR3: TGTGCCAGCAGCTTAGGCGGGCCAGGGGGAAGCAATCAGCCCCAGCATTTT. Its protein is CASSLGGPGGSNQPQHF.

In regard to this clone: The same CDR3 can be traced to other DNA sequences in this sample. The rearrangement links TRBV18 to TRBJ1-4; 7 nucleotides line up with TRBD1. This CDR3 spans 13 amino acids. V gave up 1 base and J gave up 7 bases; unmatched junction bases: 0. The germline V gene encodes CDR1 KGHSH and CDR2 LQKENI. Here the CDR3 DNA reads TGTGCCAGCTCACCACGGACAGGTGAAAAACTGTTTTTT. Its translation is CASSPRTGEKLFF.

This chain links TRBV7-2 with TRBJ1-5, with unresolved D. The CDR3 totals 15 residues. In germline, CDR1 is SGHTA, CDR2 FQGNSA. V shed 3 bases and J shed 0 bases, with 9 bases lying between them. Here the CDR3 reads CASSFGSHSNQPQHF. In DNA, the CDR3 is TGTGCCAGCAGCTTTGGCTCACATAGCAATCAGCCCCAGCATTTT.

The CDR3 nucleotides read TGTGCCTGCCGCAGAGGAGCAACTAATGAAAAACTGTTTTTT. Its translation is CACRRGATNEKLFF. The rearrangement uses TRBV30 and TRBJ1-4; D gene unclear. The CDR3 covers 14 residues. The V end was cut by 6 bases, the J end by 0 bases, with 11 bases between. Germline CDR1 GTSNPN, CDR2 SVGIG (reference sequence).

This chain connects TRBV11-3 to TRBJ2-1, with TRBD1 as a possible D gene (5 bases). With 0 bases removed from V and 5 bases from J, the gap between germline ends came to 11 bases. Germline loops: CDR1 SGHNT, CDR2 YENEEA. The CDR3 is 15 amino acids. DNA for the CDR3: TGTGCCAGCAGCTTAGAGCCAGGGATACACAATGAGCAGTTCTTC. The encoded protein is CASSLEPGIHNEQFF.

This clone occurred once. The rearrangement links TRBV7-9 to TRBJ1-5; the D gene is possibly TRBD1 (5 bases). This CDR3 comprises 13 residues. Germline CDR1 reads SEHNR; CDR2 reads FQNEAQ (reference sequence). The V end lost 7 bases, the J end lost 4 bases, and 11 bases lay between the germline ends. CDR3 protein: CASNSGENQPQHF. In DNA, the CDR3 is TGTGCCAGCAATTCGGGGGAAAATCAGCCCCAGCATTTT.

J is TRBJ2-7 and V is TRBV11-2; weak D call: TRBD1 (6 bases). The germline CDR1 and CDR2 sequences are SGHAT and FQNNGV. This CDR3 spans 15 amino acids. V was cut by 2 bases and J by 2 bases, with 13 bases left in between. CDR3 amino acids: CASSLRRQAAYEQYF. CDR3 bases: TGTGCCAGCAGCTTACGTCGACAGGCAGCCTACGAGCAGTACTTC.

The chain employs TRBV19 and TRBJ2-6, with D maybe TRBD1 (6 bases). This CDR3 comprises 14 residues. Germline CDR1 is LNHDA and CDR2 is SQIVND (reference sequence). V was clipped by 4 bases and J by 3 bases, with 7 bases between them. CDR3: CASSNRVGANVLTF. Here the CDR3 DNA reads TGTGCCAGTAGTAACAGGGTTGGGGCCAACGTCCTGACTTTC. The full variable domain, rest sourced from reference TRBV19 and TRBJ2-6, is DGGITQSPKYLFRKEGQNVTLSCEQNLNHDAMYWYRQDPGQGLRLIYYSQIVNDFQKGDIAEGYSVSREKKESFPLTVTSAQKNPTAFYLCASSNRVGANVLTFGAGSRLTVL.

The V call is TRBV6-1, the J call TRBJ2-6; 8 bases match TRBD1. Trimming cost V 3 bases and J 3 bases; bases outside gene matches: 1. Germline V CDR1 and CDR2: MNHNS, SASEGT. The CDR3 is 15 residues long. The CDR3 bases are TGTGCCAGCAGTGACAGGGGGCTTGGGGCCAACGTCCTGACTTTC. Translating gives CASSDRGLGANVLTF.

The chain combines TRBV7-3 with TRBJ2-2; TRBD2 matches 7 bases. Trimming removed 0 bases from V and 6 bases from J; junction bases left unmatched: 10. This CDR3 has 17 amino acids. CDR1 and CDR2 (germline): SGHTA, FQGTGA. The CDR3: CASSLTHISAGAGELFF. CDR3 coding DNA: TGTGCCAGCAGCTTAACACACATCAGTGCGGGGGCCGGGGAGCTGTTTTTT.

J is TRBJ1-6 and V is TRBV25-1; possibly TRBD1 for D (6 bases). This CDR3 spans 15 amino acids. Germline V CDR1 and CDR2: MGHDK, SYGVNS. CDR3: CGSSESQGSNSPLHF. The DNA of the CDR3 is TGTGGCTCAAGCGAATCACAGGGTAGTAATTCACCCCTCCACTTT.

The genes are TRBV7-8 and TRBJ2-1, with 9 bases lining up with TRBD1. Looked up from germline, CDR1 is SGHVS and CDR2 is FQNEAQ. Trimming removed 8 bases from V and 3 bases from J; junction bases left unmatched: 5. This CDR3 has 14 amino acids. CDR3 residues: CASGAGQGYNEQFF. CDR3 sequence (DNA): TGTGCCAGCGGAGCGGGACAGGGCTACAATGAGCAGTTCTTC.

The chain has TRBV6-4 and TRBJ2-2; D might be TRBD2 (5 bases). This CDR3 has 15 amino acids. The V gene's germline CDR1 is MRHNA and CDR2 SNTAGT. Deletions cut 3 bases from V and 9 bases from J, with 17 bases between. This chain's CDR3 is CASSDTGLTGRELFF. The CDR3 nucleotides read TGTGCCAGCAGTGATACCGGACTTACGGGAAGGGAGCTGTTTTTT.

The V gene is TRBV3-1 (or the pseudogene TRBV3-2), the J gene TRBJ2-7; D uncertain. The CDR3 is 17 amino acids. From germline, CDR1 is LGHDT and CDR2 YNNKEL (reference sequence). Trimming left V 0 bases short and J 4 bases short, with 19 bases between. CDR3 loop: CASSQDVASYNSYEQYF. For the CDR3, the DNA is TGTGCCAGCAGCCAAGATGTGGCTAGTTATAATTCGTACGAGCAGTACTTC.